What follows are 12 T cell receptor beta chains derived from one specimen sequenced in a study of blood T cell repertoires in COVID-19. The protocol was immunoSEQ multiplex PCR, while the TCRdb copy is restricted to in-frame clones and leaves out a portion. The table lists 300,000 to 400,000 clones, 88% of them singletons. Sequencing input: peripheral blood. These receptors were collected from a woman aged 70-85 years with COVID-19, enrolled during active disease.

V and J are TRBV5-1 and TRBJ1-4, with TRBD1 matching over 9 bases. The CDR3 length is 14 residues. V was clipped by 4 bases and J by 8 bases; unmatched bases: 6. Germline CDR1 and CDR2: SGHRS and YFSETQ. CDR3: CASSLTGGEEKLFF. The CDR3 nucleotides are TGCGCCAGCAGCCTAACAGGGGGCGAGGAAAAACTGTTTTTT.

This clone turned up a few times. This rearrangement joins TRBV7-9 to TRBJ1-2, with D unclear. The CDR3 covers 11 residues. Germline V CDR1 and CDR2: SEHNR, FQNEAQ (reference sequence). V was trimmed by 5 bases and J by 8 bases, leaving 9 bases between them. The CDR3 DNA reads TGTGCCAGCAGCGAAATGGAGGGCTACACCTTC. This codes for CASSEMEGYTF. Complete variable domain (other parts from reference TRBV7-9 and TRBJ1-2): DTGVSQNPRHKITKRGQNVTFRCDPISEHNRLYWYRQTLGQGPEFLTYFQNEAQLEKSRLLSDRFSAERPKGSFSTLEIQRTEQGDSAMYLCASSEMEGYTFGSGTRLTVV.

This clone was seen just once. This rearrangement joins TRBV27 to TRBJ1-2, with D tentatively TRBD1 (6 bases). CDR1 MNHEY and CDR2 SMNVEV come from the germline V gene (reference sequence). CDR3 length: 13 amino acids. Trimming pared 5 bases from V and 3 bases from J, leaving 10 bases between. CDR3 bases: TGTGCCAGCAGTCCTGGACAGTACTATGGCTACACCTTC. Translation: CASSPGQYYGYTF.

V usage is TRBV14 and J usage is TRBJ2-3, with no clear D. Germline CDR1 SGHDN, CDR2 FVKESK. Trimming took 4 bases from V and 5 from J, leaving 10 bases between them. CDR3 length equals 13 residues. The CDR3 sequence: CASSRTYKDTQYF. CDR3 nucleotides: TGTGCCAGCAGCCGAACATACAAAGATACGCAGTATTTT.

The chain carries TRBV7-2 and TRBJ2-1, with 13 bases matching TRBD2. The CDR3 has 16 residues. From germline, CDR1 is SGHTA and CDR2 FQGNSA. V shed 5 bases and J 6 bases; nucleotides not matched to a gene: 7. CDR3 nucleotides: TGTGCCAGCAGCCGCCTGGGACTAGCGGGGCCCAATGAGCAGTTCTTC. The encoded protein is CASSRLGLAGPNEQFF.

The chain employs TRBV11-2 and TRBJ2-5; 7 nucleotides match TRBD2. The CDR3 is 15 residues long. The ends lost 1 base at V and 4 bases at J; junction bases unmatched: 6. The germline gives CDR1 SGHAT, CDR2 FQNNGV. This CDR3 reads CASSLGGGLAETQYF. The CDR3 DNA is TGTGCCAGCAGCTTAGGGGGGGGTTTAGCAGAGACCCAGTACTTC.

V is TRBV6-5 and J is TRBJ1-5; D uncertain. The CDR3 extends over 13 amino acids. Germline V gene data show CDR1 as MNHEY and CDR2 as SVGAGI. The V and J ends lost 8 bases and 1 base respectively, with 9 bases between them. The CDR3 DNA is TGTGCCAGCGCGTCGATGAGCAATCAGCCCCAGCATTTT. It translates to CASASMSNQPQHF.

This clone has only a few counts. The V and J genes are TRBV4-2 and TRBJ1-4; the match to TRBD1 covers 11 bases. CDR1 is LGHNA, CDR2 YNFKEQ, per germline. CDR3 length: 15 residues. Unmatched junction bases numbered 1, after V lost 0 bases and J lost 7 bases. Here the CDR3 DNA reads TGTGCCAGCAGCCAAGATGGGACAGGGGGTGAAAAACTGTTTTTT. Residues: CASSQDGTGGEKLFF.

This chain joins TRBV5-1 and TRBJ1-1, with a weak D call TRBD1 (5 bases). The germline V and J ends were trimmed by 4 bases and 0 bases, with 10 bases remaining between them. In germline, CDR1 is SGHRS, CDR2 YFSETQ. The CDR3 has 14 residues. CDR3 protein: CASSTDTMNTEAFF. The CDR3, as DNA: TGCGCCAGCAGCACGGACACTATGAACACTGAAGCTTTCTTT.

The chain employs TRBV14 and TRBJ1-1; 7 nucleotides match TRBD1. Losses at the gene ends were 6 bases for V and 5 bases for J; bases not matched to a gene: 6. Germline CDR1 and CDR2: SGHDN and FVKESK. The length of the CDR3 is 13 residues. Here the CDR3 reads CASSYDRATEAFF. CDR3 DNA: TGTGCCAGCAGTTACGACAGGGCTACTGAAGCTTTCTTT.

V is TRBV6-4 and J is TRBJ1-2, with 10 bases aligning to TRBD1. The germline V gene has CDR1 MRHNA and CDR2 SNTAGT. The V segment lost 8 bases and the J segment 3 bases; nucleotides outside the gene matches: 0. This CDR3 has 12 amino acids. Here the CDR3 DNA reads TGTGCCAGCGGGACAGGGGACTATGGCTACACCTTC. Translated, it gives CASGTGDYGYTF.

This sequence joins TRBV9 and TRBJ1-2, with 7 bases aligning to TRBD1. Trimming cost V 4 bases and J 4 bases; bases outside gene matches: 13. Germline-derived CDR1 and CDR2 are SGDLS and YYNGEE. The CDR3 has 16 amino acids. CDR3: CASSQEKGAPVYGYTF. The CDR3 nucleotides are TGTGCCAGCAGCCAAGAGAAGGGGGCGCCGGTCTATGGCTACACCTTC.